One sample yielded the 6 T cell receptor beta chains listed below, sequenced in a study of identifying expanded T cells in peripheral blood. Some clones are missing from TCRdb's copy, which holds only in-frame ones; the method was immunoSEQ multiplex PCR. Among tens of thousands of clones listed, 88% were seen once. The sequencing input was blood. The receptor source for this set is a person aged 18-70 years in good health.

This chain uses TRBV27 with TRBJ2-2; D not resolved. Germline assignment: CDR1 MNHEY and CDR2 SMNVEV (reference sequence). The CDR3 extends over 15 amino acids. V lost 2 bases and J 7 bases, leaving 14 bases between the germline ends. CDR3 in amino acids: CASSLNAVTGGELFF. For the CDR3, the DNA is TGTGCCAGCAGTTTAAATGCGGTGACGGGCGGGGAGCTGTTTTTT.

The CDR3, as DNA: TGTGCTAGTGGTGACAGGCCAGCGGTTGAAAAACTGTTTTTT. Its protein is CASGDRPAVEKLFF. V gene TRBV12-5 combines with J gene TRBJ1-4, with a possible D match to TRBD1 (6 bases). The V and J ends lost 5 bases and 7 bases respectively, with 14 bases between them. The CDR3 consists of 14 residues. In germline, CDR1 is LGHNT, CDR2 FRNRAP.

The rearrangement uses TRBV15 and TRBJ2-1; D not resolved. The CDR3 loop spans 12 amino acids. V lost 3 bases and J lost 3, with 3 bases in between. From germline, CDR1 is LNHNV and CDR2 YYDKDF (reference sequence). CDR3 sequence: CATSSIYNEQFF. CDR3 coding DNA: TGTGCCACCAGCAGTATCTACAATGAGCAGTTCTTC.

The chain joins TRBV4-3 to TRBJ2-6, with D hard to call. The germline V gene encodes CDR1 LGHNA and CDR2 YSLEER. V lost 3 bases, J lost 4 bases, and 7 bases lay in between. The CDR3 loop spans 14 amino acids. In DNA, the CDR3 is TGCGCCAGCAGCCAGATCCCCGGGGCCAACGTCCTGACTTTC. Its translation is CASSQIPGANVLTF.

This clone appeared a single time. V gene TRBV6-6 combines with J gene TRBJ2-5; D gene ambiguous. This CDR3 has 11 amino acids. Germline V gene lookup returns CDR1 MNHNY and CDR2 SVGAGI (reference sequence). V lost 2 bases, J lost 2 bases, and 0 bases lay in between. This CDR3 reads CASSYQETQYF. In DNA, the CDR3 is TGTGCCAGCAGTTACCAAGAGACCCAGTACTTC.

The chain recombines TRBV6-5 with TRBJ2-7, with 13 bases lining up with TRBD2. Germline loops: CDR1 MNHEY, CDR2 SVGAGI. This CDR3 is 15 amino acids long. Trimming at V came to 6 bases and at J to 3 bases, leaving 5 bases not matched to a gene. The CDR3 DNA sequence: TGTGCCAGCAGCGGACTAGCGGGGGCCTTCTACGAGCAGTACTTC. Protein: CASSGLAGAFYEQYF.